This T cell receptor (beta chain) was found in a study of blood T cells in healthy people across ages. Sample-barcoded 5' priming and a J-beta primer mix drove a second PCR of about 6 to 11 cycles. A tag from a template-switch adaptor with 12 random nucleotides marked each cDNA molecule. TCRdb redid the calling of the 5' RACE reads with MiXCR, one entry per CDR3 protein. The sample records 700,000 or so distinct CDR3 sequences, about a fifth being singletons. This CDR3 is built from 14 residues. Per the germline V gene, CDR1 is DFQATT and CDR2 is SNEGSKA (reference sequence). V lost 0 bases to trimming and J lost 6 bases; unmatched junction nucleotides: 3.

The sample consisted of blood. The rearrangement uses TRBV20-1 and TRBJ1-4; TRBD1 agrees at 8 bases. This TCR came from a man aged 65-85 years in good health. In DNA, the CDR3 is TGCAGTGCTAGAGATACAGGGGGGGATGAAAAACTGTTTTTT. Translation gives CSARDTGGDEKLFF.